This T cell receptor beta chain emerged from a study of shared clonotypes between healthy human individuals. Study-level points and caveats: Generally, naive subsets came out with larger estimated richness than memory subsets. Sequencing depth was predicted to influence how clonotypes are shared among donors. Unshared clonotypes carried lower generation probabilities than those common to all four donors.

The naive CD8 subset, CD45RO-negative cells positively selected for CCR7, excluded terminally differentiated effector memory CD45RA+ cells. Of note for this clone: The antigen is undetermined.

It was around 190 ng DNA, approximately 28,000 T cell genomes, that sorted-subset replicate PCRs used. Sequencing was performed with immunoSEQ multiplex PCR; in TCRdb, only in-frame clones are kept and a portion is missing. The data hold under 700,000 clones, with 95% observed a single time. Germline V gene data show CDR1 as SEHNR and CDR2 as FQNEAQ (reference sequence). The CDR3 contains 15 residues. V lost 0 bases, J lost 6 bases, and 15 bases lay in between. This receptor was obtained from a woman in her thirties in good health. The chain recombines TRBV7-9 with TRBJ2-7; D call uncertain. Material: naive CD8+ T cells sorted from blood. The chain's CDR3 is CASSLAPTERFEQYF. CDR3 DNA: TGTGCCAGCAGCTTAGCCCCCACGGAGAGGTTCGAGCAGTACTTC.